This entry lists 22 T cell receptor beta chains sequenced from one sample in a study of cytomegalovirus exposure and HLA in healthy donors. Primers for the PCR totalled 60 Vbeta and 13 Jbeta. Sequenced by immunoSEQ multiplex PCR; TCRdb stores in-frame clones only, minus some. The sample shows 60,000 to 70,000 clones, 65% to 75% of them seen only once. Sequenced input: PBMCs. These receptors were taken from a man between 45 and 60 years old in good health and CMV-seropositive.

This chain links TRBV28 with TRBJ1-1; 8 bases are a match to TRBD1. V lost 5 bases, J lost 3 bases, and 5 bases stayed unmatched. The germline V gene has CDR1 MDHEN and CDR2 SYDVKM. CDR3 length: 14 residues. The CDR3 coding sequence is TGTGCCAGCAGTCCGGACAGGGTTTACACTGAAGCTTTCTTT. Protein: CASSPDRVYTEAFF.

This chain connects TRBV9 to TRBJ2-3; maybe TRBD2 (6 bases). The ends were cut back, 2 bases at V and 3 bases at J, with 13 bases in the middle. In germline, CDR1 is SGDLS, CDR2 YYNGEE. CDR3 length: 15 amino acids. The CDR3 here is CASSVNPGSTDTQYF. The CDR3 DNA sequence: TGTGCCAGCAGCGTTAACCCCGGGAGTACAGATACGCAGTATTTT.

The chain recombines TRBV4-3 with TRBJ2-7; 8 bases map to TRBD1. V gave up 1 base and J gave up 2 bases; unmatched junction bases: 1. Germline values: CDR1 LGHNA, CDR2 YSLEER. There are 14 residues in the CDR3. CDR3 bases: TGCGCCAGCAGCCAAGGGACAGGGACCTACGAGCAGTACTTC. This codes for CASSQGTGTYEQYF.

A single count supports this clone. The V and J genes are TRBV6-1 and TRBJ2-7; D is perhaps TRBD2 (5 bases). The CDR3 totals 15 residues. Trimming stripped 0 bases from V and 6 bases from J, with 15 bases between. The germline CDR1 and CDR2 sequences are MNHNS and SASEGT. The CDR3 protein is CASSEAWASRSEQYF. The CDR3 DNA sequence: TGTGCCAGCAGTGAAGCGTGGGCTAGCAGGAGCGAGCAGTACTTC.

In DNA form, the CDR3 reads TGCGCCAGCAGCTTGTTAGTAGCGGGGGGCCGGTCCACAGATACGCAGTATTTT. Amino acids: CASSLLVAGGRSTDTQYF. The rearrangement joins TRBV5-1 to TRBJ2-3, with 10 bases fitting TRBD2. J lost 2 bases, V lost 1 base, and 10 bases had no gene match. The CDR3 loop spans 18 amino acids. Germline assignment: CDR1 SGHRS and CDR2 YFSETQ. The entire variable domain, with the rest obtained from reference TRBV5-1 and TRBJ2-3, is as follows: KAGVTQTPRYLIKTRGQQVTLSCSPISGHRSVSWYQQTPGQGLQFLFEYFSETQRNKGNFPGRFSGRQFSNSRSEMNVSTLELGDSALYLCASSLLVAGGRSTDTQYFGPGTRLTVL.

The V gene is TRBV6-5, the J gene TRBJ1-1; D is ambiguous. Germline CDR1 is MNHEY and CDR2 is SVGAGI. The CDR3 loop spans 13 amino acids. V was trimmed by 5 bases and J by 6 bases, leaving 13 bases between them. CDR3 loop: CASSNEWRAEAFF. CDR3 DNA sequence: TGTGCCAGCAGTAACGAGTGGAGGGCTGAAGCTTTCTTT.

The chain carries TRBV2 and TRBJ1-3; D is ambiguous. Germline V gives CDR1 SNHLY, CDR2 FYNNEI. V lost 6 bases, J lost 2 bases, and 14 bases lay in between. CDR3 size: 15 residues. The CDR3 here is CASRDPGGTGNTIYF. CDR3 coding DNA: TGTGCCAGCAGAGACCCCGGCGGCACTGGAAACACCATATATTTT.

This clone was detected once. The V call is TRBV7-3, the J call TRBJ2-1; D might be TRBD2 (6 bases). CDR1 is SGHTA, CDR2 FQGTGA, per germline. CDR3 length: 13 amino acids. Trimming removed 5 bases at V and 7 bases at J, with 12 bases between. The CDR3 nucleotides read TGTGCCAGCAGCCCCAGCGGGCGAAATGAGCAGTTCTTC. Residues: CASSPSGRNEQFF.

This chain joins TRBV5-1 and TRBJ2-7, with 8 bases that match TRBD1. The germline gives CDR1 SGHRS, CDR2 YFSETQ. Trimming at V came to 4 bases and at J to 4 bases, leaving 7 bases not matched to a gene. The CDR3 covers 14 residues. The CDR3 here is CASSRRQGIYEQYF. As DNA, the CDR3 is TGCGCCAGCAGCCGCAGACAGGGGATTTACGAGCAGTACTTC.

At least ten counts were recorded for this clone. CDR3 coding DNA: TGCGCCAGCAGCCAGGGGACAGACTACACTGAAGCTTTCTTT. Translated, it gives CASSQGTDYTEAFF. The J gene is TRBJ1-1, the V gene TRBV4-3; 7 bases are a match to TRBD1. CDR3 length: 14 amino acids. Germline-derived CDR1 and CDR2 are LGHNA and YSLEER. Unmatched junction bases numbered 4, after V lost 3 bases and J lost 3 bases.

This rearrangement joins TRBV27 to TRBJ1-5; D ambiguous. This CDR3 is 13 amino acids long. CDR1 and CDR2 (germline): MNHEY, SMNVEV (reference sequence). V lost 6 bases to trimming and J lost 2 bases, with 8 bases between them. The CDR3 here is CASSPSRNQPQHF. CDR3 coding DNA: TGTGCCAGCAGCCCTAGTCGCAATCAGCCCCAGCATTTT.

The gene calls are TRBV6-5 and TRBJ2-5; 8 positions match TRBD2. The germline V gene encodes CDR1 MNHEY and CDR2 SVGAGI. The CDR3 runs to 16 residues. With 0 bases clipped from V and 0 bases from J, the junction kept 3 bases outside the gene matches. The CDR3 sequence: CASSYSSGSNQETQYF. CDR3 sequence (DNA): TGTGCCAGCAGTTACTCGAGCGGGAGCAACCAAGAGACCCAGTACTTC.

This chain links TRBV7-9 with TRBJ2-7, with D hard to call. CDR3 length equals 13 residues. The V end lost 0 bases, the J end lost 5 bases, and 8 bases lay between the germline ends. CDR1 and CDR2 (germline): SEHNR, FQNEAQ (reference sequence). Here the CDR3 DNA reads TGTGCCAGCAGCTTAGCTGTTCAGGACGAGCAGTACTTC. It translates to CASSLAVQDEQYF. Drawing the rest from reference TRBV7-9 and TRBJ2-7, the complete variable domain is DTGVSQNPRHKITKRGQNVTFRCDPISEHNRLYWYRQTLGQGPEFLTYFQNEAQLEKSRLLSDRFSAERPKGSFSTLEIQRTEQGDSAMYLCASSLAVQDEQYFGPGTRLTVT.

This clone has more than one count but fewer than ten. V gene TRBV27 combines with J gene TRBJ2-7, with TRBD1 identical over 9 bases. The CDR3 runs 14 residues. The V gene's germline CDR1 is MNHEY and CDR2 SMNVEV (reference sequence). V trimming: 4 bases; J trimming: 4 bases; junction bases outside the gene matches: 5. DNA for the CDR3: TGTGCCAGCAGTTCGGACAGGGGCTCTTACGAGCAGTACTTC. It translates to CASSSDRGSYEQYF.

The chain combines TRBV9 with TRBJ1-1; tentatively, D is TRBD1 (6 bases). Looked up from germline, CDR1 is SGDLS and CDR2 is YYNGEE. This CDR3 has 13 residues. The V end lost 0 bases, the J end lost 3 bases, and 6 bases lay between the germline ends. CDR3 sequence reads: CASSVEGDTEAFF. The CDR3 nucleotides are TGTGCCAGCAGCGTAGAGGGGGACACTGAAGCTTTCTTT.

The chain couples TRBV4-1 to TRBJ2-7; possible D gene TRBD1, 5 bases. The germline gives CDR1 MGHRA, CDR2 YSYEKL. Trimming took 1 base from V and 1 from J, leaving 11 bases between them. The CDR3 length is 15 residues. CDR3: CASSQGAGLSYEQYF. Written as DNA, the CDR3 is TGCGCCAGCAGCCAAGGGGCAGGGTTATCCTACGAGCAGTACTTC.

This CDR3 is CASSVVVQGRSGANVLTF. CDR3 DNA: TGTGCCAGCAGCGTAGTGGTCCAGGGGAGATCTGGGGCCAACGTCCTGACTTTC. The rearrangement joins TRBV9 to TRBJ2-6, with a possible D match to TRBD1 (6 bases). The V end lost 0 bases, the J end lost 1 base, and 14 bases lay between the germline ends. CDR1 SGDLS and CDR2 YYNGEE come from the germline V gene. There are 18 residues in the CDR3.

This chain uses TRBV6-5 with TRBJ2-2; 7 nucleotides match TRBD1. The CDR3 has 15 amino acids. Germline values: CDR1 MNHEY, CDR2 SVGAGI. Trimming at V came to 5 bases and at J to 7 bases, leaving 10 bases not matched to a gene. CDR3 nucleotides: TGTGCCAGCAGTCGACCCCCGACAGGGTTCGGGGAGCTGTTTTTT. Encoded protein: CASSRPPTGFGELFF.

The chain employs TRBV27 and TRBJ2-3; possibly TRBD1 for D (7 bases). This CDR3 spans 15 amino acids. Trimming cost V 3 bases and J 0 bases, with 10 bases left between them. The germline CDR1 and CDR2 sequences are MNHEY and SMNVEV (reference sequence). Here the CDR3 DNA reads TGTGCCAGCAGTTTGACAGGGACTAGCACAGATACGCAGTATTTT. Translating gives CASSLTGTSTDTQYF.

This rearrangement joins TRBV30 to TRBJ2-1; 13 bases map to TRBD2. This CDR3 is built from 16 residues. In germline, CDR1 is GTSNPN, CDR2 SVGIG (reference sequence). The junction had 8 bases not matched to a gene; V was cut back by 2 bases and J by 7 bases. For the CDR3, the DNA is TGTGCCTGGAGTAGGACTAGCGGGGGATTTAGGAATGAGCAGTTCTTC. Amino acids: CAWSRTSGGFRNEQFF.

The chain carries TRBV28 and TRBJ1-5; 7 bases agree with TRBD1. The CDR3 runs to 16 residues. J was trimmed by 3 bases and V by 11 bases; bases with no gene match: 16. The V gene's germline CDR1 is MDHEN and CDR2 SYDVKM. The CDR3 nucleotides read TGTGCCCGCTACGGTTCCAGGGGGTCGACCAATCAGCCCCAGCATTTT. As protein: CARYGSRGSTNQPQHF.

V gene TRBV9 combines with J gene TRBJ2-3, with a weak D call TRBD2 (5 bases). This CDR3 spans 14 amino acids. The V end was cut by 1 base, the J end by 8 bases, with 14 bases between. The germline V gene has CDR1 SGDLS and CDR2 YYNGEE. CDR3 sequence reads: CASSVKDLAGTQYF. The CDR3 nucleotides are TGTGCCAGCAGCGTAAAGGACCTCGCGGGTACGCAGTATTTT.